This paragraph reports one T cell receptor (beta chain). Libraries were prepared by immunoSEQ multiplex PCR; TCRdb keeps only in-frame clonotypes and omits some of them. Among approximately 230,000 clones listed, approximately 82% were seen once. The data are from a study of blood T cell repertoires in COVID-19. The CDR3 covers 14 residues. The trim removed 6 bases at V and 5 bases at J, leaving 5 bases unmatched. Germline assignment: CDR1 MDHEN and CDR2 SYDVKM. The sequence was collected from a man aged 35 to 55 who had recovered from COVID-19. The chain couples TRBV28 to TRBJ2-2; 8 nucleotides match TRBD2. The sequenced sample consisted of PBMCs or T cells enriched from blood (not recorded which). This CDR3 is CASSPGGATGELFF. CDR3 nucleotides: TGTGCCAGCAGCCCGGGAGGGGCGACCGGGGAGCTGTTTTTT.